Listed below are T cell receptor beta chains from one sample, sequenced in a study of blood T cell repertoires in COVID-19. Produced via immunoSEQ multiplex PCR; TCRdb's table is partial and in-frame only. The table lists about 130,000 clones, 85% to 90% of them singletons. Sequencing was done on a sample of peripheral blood. These receptors all stem from an elderly woman with acute or convalescent COVID-19. The CDR3 runs from the conserved cysteine through the conserved F or W. Each record gives: J gene, CDR3 length, clone size, V gene, D gene, CDR3 DNA, CDR3 protein. D genes are given only for firm matches. A clone size is listed for some rows: how often the clone was seen (once, few, many), or a class if it is expanded.

TRBJ1-5,16,-,TRBV27,TRBD1,TGTGCCAGCAGTCCGGGGACAGGGGGCGTATTTCAGCCCCAGCATTTT,CASSPGTGGVFQPQHF
TRBJ1-5,15,-,TRBV6-5,-,TGTGCCAGCAGTTTTCTCGGGACAAGCAATCAGCCCCAGCATTTT,CASSFLGTSNQPQHF
TRBJ1-6,14,-,TRBV5-4,-,TGTGCCAGCAGCTTTCGGGAGAGCAATTCACCCCTCCACTTT,CASSFRESNSPLHF
TRBJ1-3,16,-,TRBV5-1,TRBD1,TGCGCCAGCAGCTGGGGGACAGGAAACTCTGGAAACACCATATATTTT,CASSWGTGNSGNTIYF
TRBJ1-1,13,-,TRBV19,-,TGTGCCAGTAGCTCAAAGGGGGATACTGAAGCTTTCTTT,CASSSKGDTEAFF
TRBJ1-3,15,-,TRBV18,-,TGTGCCAGCTCGCTACAGGGTCGGTCTGGAAACACCATATATTTT,CASSLQGRSGNTIYF
TRBJ1-4,15,-,TRBV27,-,TGTGCCAGCAGTTTAATGGGGGGAACCGGTGAAAAACTGTTTTTT,CASSLMGGTGEKLFF
TRBJ1-6,15,-,TRBV5-1,-,TGCGCCAGCAGCCGAGGCGGAGGTCTTAATTCACCCCTCCACTTT,CASSRGGGLNSPLHF
TRBJ1-1,13,-,TRBV28,-,TGTGCCAGCAGTCCTGAGAAGAACACTGAAGCTTTCTTT,CASSPEKNTEAFF
TRBJ2-1,14,-,TRBV7-3,-,TGTGCCAGCAGCCCTTTCATCGGTAACAATGAGCAGTTCTTC,CASSPFIGNNEQFF
TRBJ1-5,15,-,TRBV19,TRBD1,TGTGCCAGTAGCAAACAGGGGGGTTTGAATCAGCCCCAGCATTTT,CASSKQGGLNQPQHF
TRBJ1-1,16,-,TRBV5-4,-,TGTGCCAGCAGCTTGCCCCCAGGGAACCGGAACACTGAAGCTTTCTTT,CASSLPPGNRNTEAFF
TRBJ2-3,15,-,TRBV6-6,TRBD2,TGTGCCAGCAGTCGGACTAGCGGGAGGTCTGATACGCAGTATTTT,CASSRTSGRSDTQYF
TRBJ1-2,14,-,TRBV7-2,TRBD1,TGTGCCAGCACCCGGGACAGGGCCACCTATGGCTACACCTTC,CASTRDRATYGYTF
TRBJ1-5,15,-,TRBV3-1/TRBV3-2,-,TGTGCCAGCAGCCAAGATCTTGCGCGATCGGGGCCCCAGCATTTT,CASSQDLARSGPQHF
TRBJ1-2,18,few,TRBV7-6,-,TGTGCCAGCAGCTTAGCGGAGGGACGACAGTCCGCCGTCTATGGCTACACCTTC,CASSLAEGRQSAVYGYTF
TRBJ2-3,14,-,TRBV24-1,TRBD1,TGTGCCACCAGGGGGACAGGGGAGGGAGATACGCAGTATTTT,CATRGTGEGDTQYF
TRBJ2-1,14,-,TRBV2,TRBD1,TGTGCCAGCAGTTCGACAGGGTATCCCGAGCAGGAGTTCTTC,CASSSTGYPEQEFF
TRBJ1-1,17,-,TRBV5-1,TRBD1,TGCGCCAGCAGCTTTGGTGGACAATACAGGGGGTACACTGAAGCTTTCTTT,CASSFGGQYRGYTEAFF
TRBJ1-2,13,once,TRBV7-9,-,TGTGCCAGCAGCTTTAAGAGGACACTATCCTACACCTTC,CASSFKRTLSYTF
TRBJ2-7,14,-,TRBV15,-,TGTGCCACCAGCAGAGATCTGGGGGGCTACGAGCAGTACTTC,CATSRDLGGYEQYF
TRBJ1-1,13,-,TRBV2,TRBD1,TGTGCCAGCGAGGAGACAGGGGGAACTGAAGCTTTCTTT,CASEETGGTEAFF
TRBJ1-3,15,few,TRBV7-2,TRBD1,TGTGCCAGCAGCTTCACAGGGGGCTTTGGAAACACCATATATTTT,CASSFTGGFGNTIYF
TRBJ2-7,14,few,TRBV7-2,-,TGTGCCAGCAGCCCAGTCGAGGGCCCTGACGAGCAGTACTTC,CASSPVEGPDEQYF
TRBJ2-1,16,-,TRBV9,TRBD1,TGTGCCAGCAGCACCTACCGGGACAGCTCCTACAATGAGCAGTTCTTC,CASSTYRDSSYNEQFF
TRBJ1-1,13,once,TRBV7-8,-,TGTGCCAGCAGCTCCCCCGGGTTCACTGAAGCTTTCTTT,CASSSPGFTEAFF
TRBJ2-2,17,once,TRBV5-1,TRBD1,TGCGCCAGCAGCTTGGTCGGGACAGCTCGGGTCACCGGGGAGCTGTTTTTT,CASSLVGTARVTGELFF